The entry below describes one T cell receptor (beta chain). Using immunoSEQ multiplex PCR, the repertoire was profiled, and TCRdb retains in-frame clones only, with some absent. Of about 120,000 clones listed, approximately 91% were seen once; the top ten hold 7.8%. The record originates from a study of control samples from healthy donors and cancer patients. This CDR3 contains 14 residues. Germline assignment: CDR1 MNHEY and CDR2 SVGAGI. Trimming shortened V by 0 bases and J by 5 bases, and 7 bases separated the two germline ends. The chain employs TRBV6-5 and TRBJ2-2; D is uncertain. The sequence came from a woman between 18 and 29 years old in good health. Sequencing used blood. CDR3 bases: TGTGCCAGCAGTTACTCGATAGGTACCGGGGAGCTGTTTTTT. Translated: CASSYSIGTGELFF.